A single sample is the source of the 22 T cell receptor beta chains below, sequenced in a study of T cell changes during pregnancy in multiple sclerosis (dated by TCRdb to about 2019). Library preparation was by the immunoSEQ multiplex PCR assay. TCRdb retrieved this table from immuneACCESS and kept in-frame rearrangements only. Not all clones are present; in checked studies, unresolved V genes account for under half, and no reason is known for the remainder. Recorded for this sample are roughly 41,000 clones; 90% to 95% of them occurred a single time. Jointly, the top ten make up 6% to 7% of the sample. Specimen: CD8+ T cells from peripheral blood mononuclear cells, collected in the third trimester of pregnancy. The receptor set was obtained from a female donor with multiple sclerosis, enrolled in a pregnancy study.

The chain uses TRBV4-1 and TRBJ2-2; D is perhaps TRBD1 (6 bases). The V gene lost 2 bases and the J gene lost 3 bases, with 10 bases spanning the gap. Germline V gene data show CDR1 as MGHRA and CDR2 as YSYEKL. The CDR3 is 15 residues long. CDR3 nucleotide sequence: TGCGCCAGCAGCCAAAAAGACAGGTACACCGGGGAGCTGTTTTTT. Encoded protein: CASSQKDRYTGELFF.

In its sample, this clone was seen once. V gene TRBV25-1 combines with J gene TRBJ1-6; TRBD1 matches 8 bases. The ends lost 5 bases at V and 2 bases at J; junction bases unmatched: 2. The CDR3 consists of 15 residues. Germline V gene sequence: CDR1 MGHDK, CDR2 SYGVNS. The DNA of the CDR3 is TGTGCCAGCAGTCCGGGACAGGCCTATAATTCACCCCTCCACTTT. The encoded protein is CASSPGQAYNSPLHF.

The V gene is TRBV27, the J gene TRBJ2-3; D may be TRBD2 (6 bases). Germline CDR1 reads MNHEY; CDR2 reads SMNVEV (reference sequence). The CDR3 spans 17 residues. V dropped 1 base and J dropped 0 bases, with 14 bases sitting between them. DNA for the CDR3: TGTGCCAGCAGTTTATACCAACTAGCCGTAAGCACAGATACGCAGTATTTT. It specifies CASSLYQLAVSTDTQYF.

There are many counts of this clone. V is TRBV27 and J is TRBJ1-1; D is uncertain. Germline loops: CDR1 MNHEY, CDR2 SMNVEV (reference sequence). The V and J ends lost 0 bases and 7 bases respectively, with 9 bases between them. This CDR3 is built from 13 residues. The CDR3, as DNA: TGTGCCAGCAGTTTATCGATTGGCAGTGAAGCTTTCTTT. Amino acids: CASSLSIGSEAFF.

Here the CDR3 reads CASSHPGTTTEAFF. The DNA for the CDR3 is TGTGCCAGCAGTCATCCCGGGACTACCACTGAAGCTTTCTTT. The chain links TRBV6-1 to TRBJ1-1; D might be TRBD1 (5 bases). Trimming took 5 bases from V and 4 from J, leaving 14 bases between them. This CDR3 has 14 amino acids. From germline, CDR1 is MNHNS and CDR2 SASEGT.

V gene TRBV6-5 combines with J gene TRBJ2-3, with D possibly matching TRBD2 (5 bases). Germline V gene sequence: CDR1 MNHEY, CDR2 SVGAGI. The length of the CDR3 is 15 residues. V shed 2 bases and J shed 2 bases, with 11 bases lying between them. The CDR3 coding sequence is TGTGCCAGCAGTTACCAGACGGGGTACACAGATACGCAGTATTTT. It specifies CASSYQTGYTDTQYF.

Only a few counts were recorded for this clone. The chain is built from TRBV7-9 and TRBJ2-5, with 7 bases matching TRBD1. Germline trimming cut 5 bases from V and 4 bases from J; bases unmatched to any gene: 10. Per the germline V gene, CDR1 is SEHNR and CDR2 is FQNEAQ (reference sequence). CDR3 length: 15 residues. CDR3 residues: CASSTRTGVIETQYF. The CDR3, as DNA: TGTGCCAGCAGCACGAGAACAGGGGTGATAGAGACCCAGTACTTC.

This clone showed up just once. The DNA for the CDR3 is TGTGCCAGCAGTTCATTGACAGGAGAAAAACTGTTTTTT. Protein product: CASSSLTGEKLFF. V usage is TRBV27 and J usage is TRBJ1-4; a possible D gene is TRBD1 (6 bases). The CDR3 covers 13 residues. The germline V gene encodes CDR1 MNHEY and CDR2 SMNVEV (reference sequence). Deletions cut 4 bases from V and 8 bases from J, with 11 bases between.

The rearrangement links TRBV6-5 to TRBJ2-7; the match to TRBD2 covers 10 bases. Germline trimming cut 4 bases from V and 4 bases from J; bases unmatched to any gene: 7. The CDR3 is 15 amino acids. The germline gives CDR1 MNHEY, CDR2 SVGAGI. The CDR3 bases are TGTGCCAGCAGTTCTCAGCGGGAGGGCCTGTACGAGCAGTACTTC. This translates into CASSSQREGLYEQYF.

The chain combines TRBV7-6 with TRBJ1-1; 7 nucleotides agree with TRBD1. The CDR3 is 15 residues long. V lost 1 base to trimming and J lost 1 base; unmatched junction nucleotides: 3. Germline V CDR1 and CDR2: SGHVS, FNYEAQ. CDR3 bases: TGTGCCAGCAGCTTAGGGAGGGGGCCGAACACTGAAGCTTTCTTT. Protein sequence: CASSLGRGPNTEAFF.

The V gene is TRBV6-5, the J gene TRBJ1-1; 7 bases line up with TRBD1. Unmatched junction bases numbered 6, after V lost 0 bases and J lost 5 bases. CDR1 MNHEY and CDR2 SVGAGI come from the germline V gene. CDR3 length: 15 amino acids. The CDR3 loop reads CASSYSRGHYTEAFF. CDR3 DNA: TGTGCCAGCAGTTACTCGAGGGGGCATTATACTGAAGCTTTCTTT.

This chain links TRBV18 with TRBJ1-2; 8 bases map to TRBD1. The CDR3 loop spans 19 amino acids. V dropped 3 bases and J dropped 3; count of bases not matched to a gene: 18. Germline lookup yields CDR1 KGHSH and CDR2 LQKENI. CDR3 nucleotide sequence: TGTGCCAGCTCACCTACTACACTCGGACGGGACAGGCCACACTATGGCTACACCTTC. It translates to CASSPTTLGRDRPHYGYTF.

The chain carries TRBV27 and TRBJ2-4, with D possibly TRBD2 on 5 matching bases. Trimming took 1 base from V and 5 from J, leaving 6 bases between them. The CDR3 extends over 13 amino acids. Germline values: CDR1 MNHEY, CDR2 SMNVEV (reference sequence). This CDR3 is CASSLFGENIQYF. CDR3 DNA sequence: TGTGCCAGCAGTTTATTCGGGGAAAACATTCAGTACTTC.

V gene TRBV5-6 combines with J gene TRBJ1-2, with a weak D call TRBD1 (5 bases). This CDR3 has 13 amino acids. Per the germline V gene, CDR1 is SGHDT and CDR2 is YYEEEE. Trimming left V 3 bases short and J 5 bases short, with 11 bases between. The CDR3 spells CASSSTGLYGYTF. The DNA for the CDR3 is TGTGCCAGCAGCTCTACAGGCCTATATGGCTACACCTTC.

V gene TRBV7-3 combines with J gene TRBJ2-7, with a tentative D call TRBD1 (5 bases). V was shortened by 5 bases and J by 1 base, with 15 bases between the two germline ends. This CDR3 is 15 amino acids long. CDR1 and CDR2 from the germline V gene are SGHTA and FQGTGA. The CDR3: CASSPDSASSYEQYF. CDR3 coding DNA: TGTGCCAGCAGCCCTGACAGTGCCTCTTCCTACGAGCAGTACTTC.

CDR3 DNA: TGCAGCGTTGAAGGGCCTACTAGCTCCATTGAGCAGTTCTTC. Its protein is CSVEGPTSSIEQFF. This rearrangement joins TRBV29-1 to TRBJ2-1; D is perhaps TRBD2 (6 bases). In germline, CDR1 is SQVTM, CDR2 ANQGSEA. The V end lost 1 base, the J end lost 9 bases, and 16 bases lay between the germline ends. This CDR3 has 14 residues.

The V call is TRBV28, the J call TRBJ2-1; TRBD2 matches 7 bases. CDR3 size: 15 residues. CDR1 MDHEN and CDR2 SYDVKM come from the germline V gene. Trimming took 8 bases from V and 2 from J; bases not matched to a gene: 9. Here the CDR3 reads CASAGEGDTYNEQFF. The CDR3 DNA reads TGTGCCAGCGCGGGAGAGGGAGACACCTACAATGAGCAGTTCTTC. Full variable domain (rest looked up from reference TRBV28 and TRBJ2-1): DVKVTQSSRYLVKRTGEKVFLECVQDMDHENMFWYRQDPGLGLRLIYFSYDVKMKEKGDIPEGYSVSREKKERFSLILESASTNQTSMYLCASAGEGDTYNEQFFGPGTRLTVL.

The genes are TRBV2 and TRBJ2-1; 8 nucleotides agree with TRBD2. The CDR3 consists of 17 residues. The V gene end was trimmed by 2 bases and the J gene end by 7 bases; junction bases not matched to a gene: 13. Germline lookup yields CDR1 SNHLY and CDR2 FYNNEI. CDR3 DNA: TGTGCCAGCAGTGAAAATGAGCGGGGGTTCTTTTTTAATGAGCAGTTCTTC. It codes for CASSENERGFFFNEQFF. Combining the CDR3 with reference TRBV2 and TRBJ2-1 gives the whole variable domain EPEVTQTPSHQVTQMGQEVILRCVPISNHLYFYWYRQILGQKVEFLVSFYNNEISEKSEIFDDQFSVERPDGSNFTLKIRSTKLEDSAMYFCASSENERGFFFNEQFFGPGTRLTVL.

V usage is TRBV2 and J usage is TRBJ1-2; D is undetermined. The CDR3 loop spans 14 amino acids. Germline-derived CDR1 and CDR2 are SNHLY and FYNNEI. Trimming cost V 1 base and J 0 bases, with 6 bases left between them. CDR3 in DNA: TGTGCCAGCAGTGAAGGGCAGTCTAACTATGGCTACACCTTC. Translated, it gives CASSEGQSNYGYTF.

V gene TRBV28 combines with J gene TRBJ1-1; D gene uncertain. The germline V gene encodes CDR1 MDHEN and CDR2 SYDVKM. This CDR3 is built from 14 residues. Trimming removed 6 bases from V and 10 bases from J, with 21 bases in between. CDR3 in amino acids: CASSPPFTPHTAFF. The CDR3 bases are TGTGCCAGCAGCCCCCCCTTTACCCCGCACACAGCTTTCTTT.

The DNA of the CDR3 is TGTGCCAGCAGTTACTCGTCGAGCAATGAGCAGTTCTTC. Amino acids: CASSYSSSNEQFF. V and J are TRBV6-5 and TRBJ2-1; D remains ambiguous. Germline CDR1 reads MNHEY; CDR2 reads SVGAGI. The ends were cut back, 0 bases at V and 6 bases at J, with 6 bases in the middle. The CDR3 is made up of 13 amino acids.

The DNA of the CDR3 is TGTGCCAGCAGCCCCGGGACAGGCAGTGTCGACTATGGCTACACCTTC. Its protein is CASSPGTGSVDYGYTF. J is TRBJ1-2 and V is TRBV11-2; TRBD1 matches 8 bases. The CDR3 contains 16 residues. From germline, CDR1 is SGHAT and CDR2 FQNNGV. V gave up 5 bases and J gave up 3 bases; unmatched junction bases: 11. Full variable domain (rest looked up from reference TRBV11-2 and TRBJ1-2): EAGVAQSPRYKIIEKRQSVAFWCNPISGHATLYWYQQILGQGPKLLIQFQNNGVVDDSQLPKDRFSAERLKGVDSTLKIQPAKLEDSAVYLCASSPGTGSVDYGYTFGSGTRLTVV.